The rows below give T cell receptor beta chains drawn from one sample of a study of blood T cell repertoires in COVID-19. Using immunoSEQ multiplex PCR, the repertoire was profiled, and TCRdb retains in-frame clones only, with some absent. The sample carries some 110,000 clones, 80% to 95% recorded once. Input material: peripheral blood. These receptor sequences come from a man aged 50-60 years with COVID-19, enrolled during active disease. The CDR3 runs from the conserved cysteine through the conserved F or W. The D gene is left open where the match is weak. Some rows mark clone size as missing; the rest say once, few, many or name a class of expanded clone.

d_call	v_call	clone_size	j_call	cdr3_nt	cdr3_aa
TRBD1	TRBV7-2	NA	TRBJ1-3	TGTGCCAGCAGCTTAGGGGGGACAGGCTCTTCTGGAAACACCATATATTTT	CASSLGGTGSSGNTIYF
NA	TRBV28	NA	TRBJ2-7	TGTGCCAGCAGTCCCCCGGAGGGCCGAAACGAGCAGTACTTC	CASSPPEGRNEQYF
NA	TRBV19	few	TRBJ1-5	TGTGCCAGTAGTATAGATGGGCAGGGCAATCAGCCCCAGCATTTT	CASSIDGQGNQPQHF
NA	TRBV6-1	NA	TRBJ2-5	TGTGCCAGCAGTGAAGTACGGGAGACCCAGTACTTC	CASSEVRETQYF
NA	TRBV5-1	NA	TRBJ2-1	TGCGCCAGCAGCCCCTCCGGGACTGCGTACAATGAGCAGTTCTTC	CASSPSGTAYNEQFF
NA	TRBV4-2	NA	TRBJ2-6	TGTGCCAGCAGCCAAGATACACAGGGTTCTGGGGCCAACGTCCTGACTTTC	CASSQDTQGSGANVLTF
NA	TRBV5-1	NA	TRBJ1-1	TGCGCCAGCAGCTTACCAGGGGCTGGCACTGAAGCTTTCTTT	CASSLPGAGTEAFF
TRBD2	TRBV12-3/TRBV12-4	NA	TRBJ2-1	TGTGCCAGCAGTTTATCGCCTAGCGGGATTTTCTTC	CASSLSPSGIFF
TRBD1	TRBV3-1/TRBV3-2	NA	TRBJ2-5	TGTGCCAGCAGCCAGGGGACAGAAGAGACCCAGTACTTC	CASSQGTEETQYF
TRBD2	TRBV2	NA	TRBJ2-1	TGTGCCAGCGTCCCAGCGGGAGCCTACAATGAGCAGTTCTTC	CASVPAGAYNEQFF
NA	TRBV19	NA	TRBJ1-2	TGTGCCAGTAGTATAGGCCCCCTTGGGGCCGGCGGTGGTGGCTACACCTTC	CASSIGPLGAGGGGYTF
NA	TRBV4-3	NA	TRBJ1-1	TGCGCCAGCAGCCCGTTGTTTGAGGGCACTGAAGCTTTCTTT	CASSPLFEGTEAFF
TRBD1	TRBV7-9	NA	TRBJ2-4	TGTGCCAGCAGCTTAGCAGGGCAGGGGGTAGACATTCAGTACTTC	CASSLAGQGVDIQYF
NA	TRBV20-1	once	TRBJ2-1	TGCAGTGCTATTCTAGGGAGTGAGCAGTTCTTC	CSAILGSEQFF
NA	TRBV28	NA	TRBJ2-3	TGTGCCAGTAAAAACGTGGCAGAAAACACAGATACGCAGTATTTT	CASKNVAENTDTQYF
NA	TRBV12-2	NA	TRBJ2-4	TGTGCAAGTCGGCCGACACTAGCCAAAAACATTCAGTACTTC	CASRPTLAKNIQYF
NA	TRBV7-9	NA	TRBJ2-1	TGTGCCAGCAGCTTAGCGCTAGCGCCCTCCTACAATGAGCAGTTCTTC	CASSLALAPSYNEQFF
NA	TRBV20-1	NA	TRBJ2-5	TGCAGTGCTAGTCGCCCCGCGGGGAGCTTCCAAGAGACCCAGTACTTC	CSASRPAGSFQETQYF
NA	TRBV9	NA	TRBJ2-1	TGTGCCAGCAGCGTAAGCTCAAGCTCCTACAATGAGCAGTTCTTC	CASSVSSSSYNEQFF
TRBD2	TRBV7-2	NA	TRBJ2-7	TGTGCCAGCAGCCCCCGGACTAGCGGGAGTAGTCTCTTCTACGAGCAGTACTTC	CASSPRTSGSSLFYEQYF
NA	TRBV12-3/TRBV12-4	NA	TRBJ2-5	TGTGCCAGCAGTCCACTAGCTGGGTCAGGCCAGTACTTC	CASSPLAGSGQYF
NA	TRBV6-5	NA	TRBJ1-1	TGTGCCAGCAGTTCTTATTTAACGGGGAAAGCTTTCTTT	CASSSYLTGKAFF
NA	TRBV7-3	NA	TRBJ2-2	TGTGCCAGCAGCAGTAATTTTGGCGGGGACACCGGGGAGCTGTTTTTT	CASSSNFGGDTGELFF
TRBD1	TRBV19	NA	TRBJ2-6	TGTGCCAGTGCGGACAGGGGATACTCTGGGGCCAACGTCCTGACTTTC	CASADRGYSGANVLTF
NA	TRBV2	NA	TRBJ2-1	TGTGCCAGCAGTGTTATTGGGGGAGGTGAGCAGTTCTTC	CASSVIGGGEQFF
TRBD1	TRBV6-1	once	TRBJ1-3	TGTGCCAGCAGTGAAGTTGGGACAGGCTCTGGAAACACCATATATTTT	CASSEVGTGSGNTIYF
TRBD2	TRBV5-1	NA	TRBJ2-3	TGCGCCAGCAGCTTGGCCTTTCTAGCCGGACTAGCGGGAGCAGCGGATACGCAGTATTTT	CASSLAFLAGLAGAADTQYF
TRBD2	TRBV2	NA	TRBJ2-7	TGTGCCAGCGCGTCCTTAGCGGGACCGATTTACGAGCAGTACTTC	CASASLAGPIYEQYF
NA	TRBV7-9	NA	TRBJ1-3	TGTGCCAGCAGCTTCGCACGGGACTCTGGAAACACCATATATTTT	CASSFARDSGNTIYF
NA	TRBV29-1	NA	TRBJ2-1	TGCAGCGTTGATGTCTCAGGGATGAGGAATGAGCAGTTCTTC	CSVDVSGMRNEQFF
TRBD1	TRBV3-1/TRBV3-2	NA	TRBJ1-2	TGTGCCAGCAGCCATGGTGGAGGGGGCGATGGCTACACCTTC	CASSHGGGGDGYTF
TRBD1	TRBV5-1	NA	TRBJ2-3	TGCGCCAGCAGCCGGAACAGGGGGCTGGGAGATACGCAGTATTTT	CASSRNRGLGDTQYF
TRBD2	TRBV20-1	NA	TRBJ2-2	TGCAGTGCTAGTGGCGGGAGGTGGGTCGGGGAGCTGTTTTTT	CSASGGRWVGELFF
NA	TRBV5-4	NA	TRBJ1-6	TGTGCCAGCAGCCAACCGGGACTAAATTCACCCCTCCACTTT	CASSQPGLNSPLHF
NA	TRBV30	NA	TRBJ2-7	TGTGCCTGGAGAGTGGGCGGGGGCTCCGAGCAGTACTTC	CAWRVGGGSEQYF
NA	TRBV10-3	few	TRBJ2-5	TGTGCCATCAGTGAGCGGGGAGAAGAGACCCAGTACTTC	CAISERGEETQYF
NA	TRBV29-1	NA	TRBJ2-7	TGCAGCGTTGAAGGACAGGGAGGAGGAGAGCAGTACTTC	CSVEGQGGGEQYF